This T cell receptor (beta chain) comes out of a study of T cell responses to AZD1222 COVID-19 vaccine. Study-wide points: Spike-specific TCR breadth and depth rose after two AZD1222 doses.

With regard to this clone: Its antigen remains unidentified.

Clones were sequenced by immunoSEQ multiplex PCR, and TCRdb holds only the in-frame ones, with some missing. The sample contains more than 100,000 clones, around 92% of which appear only once. V was pared by 0 bases and J by 5 bases, with 5 bases of the junction left unmatched. The CDR3 covers 14 residues. Germline V gene sequence: CDR1 SGHNT, CDR2 YYREEE (reference sequence). This material consisted of peripheral blood, taken 28 days after the second AZD1222 dose. The J gene is TRBJ2-7, the V gene TRBV5-4; 7 bases fit TRBD2. This sequence originates from an adult who received the AZD1222 COVID-19 vaccine. The CDR3 DNA reads TGTGCCAGCAGCTTGGGGGGGAGGGCACACGAGCAGTACTTC. Translated: CASSLGGRAHEQYF.